The 29 T cell receptor beta chains in this list originate from one sample, sequenced in a study of graft-versus-host responses after intestinal transplantation. The assay was immunoSEQ multiplex PCR, and TCRdb's table has in-frame clones only and misses some. Of about 54,000 clones in the sample, 91% were seen once. The sequenced sample was PBMCs, obtained roughly 95 weeks after intestinal transplant. These receptors came from a human patient who received an intestinal transplant, so some T cells may come from the graft donor.

The CDR3 bases are TGTGCCAGCAGTGAAGGGGAGACACACACAGATACGCAGTATTTT. Amino acids: CASSEGETHTDTQYF. The chain has TRBV25-1 and TRBJ2-3; possibly TRBD2 for D (5 bases). The CDR3 loop spans 15 amino acids. Trimming removed 2 bases from V and 2 bases from J, with 11 bases in between. Germline V gene sequence: CDR1 MGHDK, CDR2 SYGVNS. Combining the CDR3 with reference TRBV25-1 and TRBJ2-3 gives the whole variable domain EADIYQTPRYLVIGTGKKITLECSQTMGHDKMYWYQQDPGMELHLIHYSYGVNSTEKGDLSSESTVSRIRTEHFPLTLESARPSHTSQYLCASSEGETHTDTQYFGPGTRLTVL.

The rearrangement links TRBV21-1 to TRBJ1-1. TRBV21-1 is a recognized pseudogene. This CDR3 is 17 amino acids long. The CDR3 sequence is CASSYGNRGEMNTEAFF. CDR3 sequence (DNA): TGTGCCAGCAGCTACGGTAACCGGGGGGAGATGAACACTGAAGCTTTCTTT.

There are a few counts of this clone. The V call is TRBV6-1, the J call TRBJ2-5; unclear D gene. The germline CDR1 and CDR2 sequences are MNHNS and SASEGT. The CDR3 has 15 residues. V was shortened by 3 bases and J by 0 bases, with 11 bases between the two germline ends. In DNA, the CDR3 is TGTGCCAGCAGTGAGTTCCCCGGGCACCAAGAGACCCAGTACTTC. Its protein is CASSEFPGHQETQYF.

The V and J genes are TRBV4-2 and TRBJ2-2; 15 positions match TRBD2. Per the germline V gene, CDR1 is LGHNA and CDR2 is YNFKEQ. This CDR3 has 17 amino acids. After removal of 5 bases from V and 4 bases from J, the junction contained 5 bases not matched to a gene. In DNA, the CDR3 is TGTGCCAGCAGCTCTCGGACTAGCGGGGGGGTCACCGGGGAGCTGTTTTTT. Translation: CASSSRTSGGVTGELFF.

This CDR3 reads CASSFLLTSSSYNEQFF. In DNA form, the CDR3 reads TGTGCCAGCAGCTTTCTGCTGACGAGCAGCTCCTACAATGAGCAGTTCTTC. The rearrangement uses TRBV7-9 and TRBJ2-1; D unresolved. Looked up from germline, CDR1 is SEHNR and CDR2 is FQNEAQ (reference sequence). The V end lost 3 bases, the J end lost 0 bases, and 15 bases lay between the germline ends. CDR3 length: 17 amino acids. Combining the CDR3 with reference TRBV7-9 and TRBJ2-1 gives the whole variable domain DTGVSQNPRHKITKRGQNVTFRCDPISEHNRLYWYRQTLGQGPEFLTYFQNEAQLEKSRLLSDRFSAERPKGSFSTLEIQRTEQGDSAMYLCASSFLLTSSSYNEQFFGPGTRLTVL.

The V gene is TRBV9, the J gene TRBJ2-1, with D maybe TRBD1 (5 bases). Germline CDR1 is SGDLS and CDR2 is YYNGEE. The germline V and J ends were trimmed by 0 bases and 10 bases, with 5 bases remaining between them. The CDR3 extends over 11 amino acids. CDR3 DNA sequence: TGTGCCAGCAGCGTAGAGGGGGAGCAGTTCTTC. Its translation: CASSVEGEQFF.

This chain joins TRBV27 and TRBJ2-5; 7 bases agree with TRBD2. With V trimmed by 3 bases and J by 3 bases, 4 bases remained unmatched. CDR1 and CDR2 from the germline V gene are MNHEY and SMNVEV (reference sequence). CDR3 length: 14 amino acids. The CDR3 bases are TGTGCCAGCAGTTTGGGGGGGGTTGAAGAGACCCAGTACTTC. It yields the protein CASSLGGVEETQYF.

The V gene is TRBV7-8, the J gene TRBJ1-3, with D uncertain. The germline V gene encodes CDR1 SGHVS and CDR2 FQNEAQ. The V and J ends lost 1 base and 0 bases respectively, with 7 bases between them. CDR3 size: 15 residues. The CDR3 DNA reads as TGTGCCAGCAGCTTAGGGACGGACTCTGGAAACACCATATATTTT. It yields the protein CASSLGTDSGNTIYF. Together with reference TRBV7-8 and TRBJ1-3, the CDR3 gives the full variable domain: GAGVSQSPRYKVAKRGQDVALRCDPISGHVSLFWYQQALGQGPEFLTYFQNEAQLDKSGLPSDRFFAERPEGSVSTLKIQRTQQEDSAVYLCASSLGTDSGNTIYFGEGSWLTVV.

The chain joins TRBV7-9 to TRBJ2-7; weak D call: TRBD1 (5 bases). Per germline, CDR1 SEHNR and CDR2 FQNEAQ (reference sequence). V was trimmed by 3 bases and J by 2 bases, leaving 11 bases between them. The CDR3 contains 14 residues. CDR3 amino acids: CASSFRQFPYEQYF. The CDR3 region has the DNA TGTGCCAGCAGCTTCCGACAGTTCCCCTACGAGCAGTACTTC.

The rearrangement links TRBV2 to TRBJ1-3; D is unclear. There are 11 residues in the CDR3. V lost 11 bases and J 4 bases, leaving 9 bases between the germline ends. Germline V lookup: CDR1 SNHLY, CDR2 FYNNEI. The CDR3 DNA is TGTGCCTTAACCCGCGGAAACACCATATATTTT. It is translated as CALTRGNTIYF. Full variable domain (remainder filled in from reference TRBV2 and TRBJ1-3): EPEVTQTPSHQVTQMGQEVILRCVPISNHLYFYWYRQILGQKVEFLVSFYNNEISEKSEIFDDQFSVERPDGSNFTLKIRSTKLEDSAMYFCALTRGNTIYFGEGSWLTVV.

The genes are TRBV10-2 and TRBJ2-7; 8 nucleotides match TRBD2. The CDR3 contains 15 residues. Germline V gene lookup returns CDR1 WSHSY and CDR2 SAAADI. J gave up 4 bases and V 2 bases, and 7 bases lay outside the gene matches. DNA for the CDR3: TGCGCCAGCAGTGAGCCCGGACTAGCCGGGTACGAGCAGTACTTC. Residues: CASSEPGLAGYEQYF.

This chain uses TRBV27 with TRBJ2-7; 13 bases are shared with TRBD2. Germline V gene sequence: CDR1 MNHEY, CDR2 SMNVEV (reference sequence). The CDR3 length is 19 residues. Trimming cost V 5 bases and J 0 bases; bases outside gene matches: 13. This CDR3 reads CASSHRTSGGPQSSYEQYF. The DNA of the CDR3 is TGTGCCAGCAGTCATCGGACTAGCGGGGGTCCTCAAAGCTCCTACGAGCAGTACTTC.

This chain joins TRBV7-6 and TRBJ2-5; the match to TRBD1 covers 9 bases. The V and J ends lost 1 base and 5 bases, in that order; junction bases with no gene match: 5. Germline loops: CDR1 SGHVS, CDR2 FNYEAQ. The CDR3 has 15 residues. CDR3 region: CASSLGTGERETQYF. The DNA for the CDR3 is TGTGCCAGCAGCTTAGGGACAGGGGAAAGGGAGACCCAGTACTTC.

The J gene is TRBJ2-2, the V gene TRBV15, with D tentatively TRBD1 or TRBD2 (6 bases each). The germline V gene encodes CDR1 LNHNV and CDR2 YYDKDF (reference sequence). The CDR3 is 17 residues long. V lost 0 bases and J lost 4, with 15 bases in between. The CDR3 bases are TGTGCCACCAGCAGAGATAATGTGGGGGGCCGCACCGGGGAGCTGTTTTTT. Translating gives CATSRDNVGGRTGELFF.

V and J are TRBV5-4 and TRBJ1-1; 7 nucleotides line up with TRBD1. The CDR3 has 14 residues. J lost 5 bases, V lost 2 bases, and 6 bases had no gene match. The germline V gene encodes CDR1 SGHNT and CDR2 YYREEE (reference sequence). CDR3 sequence reads: CASSFKTGTTEAFF. The CDR3 coding sequence is TGTGCCAGCAGCTTTAAGACAGGGACAACTGAAGCTTTCTTT.

The V call is TRBV7-6, the J call TRBJ2-2; tentatively, D is TRBD2 (6 bases). This CDR3 comprises 15 residues. V dropped 5 bases and J dropped 6 bases, with 16 bases sitting between them. Germline V CDR1 and CDR2: SGHVS, FNYEAQ. The chain's CDR3 is CASSPGLPTPGELFF. The CDR3 nucleotides are TGTGCCAGCAGCCCGGGACTCCCCACTCCCGGGGAGCTGTTTTTT.

This chain connects TRBV5-4 to TRBJ2-1; 13 bases agree with TRBD2. The V segment lost 1 base and the J segment 3 bases; nucleotides outside the gene matches: 4. In germline, CDR1 is SGHNT, CDR2 YYREEE (reference sequence). The CDR3 loop spans 17 amino acids. The CDR3 nucleotides are TGTGCCAGCAGCTTGACTAGCGGGGGGGCAGTCTACAATGAGCAGTTCTTC. This encodes CASSLTSGGAVYNEQFF. Filled out from reference TRBV5-4 and TRBJ2-1, the complete variable domain reads ETGVTQSPTHLIKTRGQQVTLRCSSQSGHNTVSWYQQALGQGPQFIFQYYREEENGRGNFPPRFSGLQFPNYSSELNVNALELDDSALYLCASSLTSGGAVYNEQFFGPGTRLTVL.

The chain recombines TRBV5-4 with TRBJ1-5, with TRBD1 as a possible D gene (5 bases). The V end lost 0 bases, the J end lost 5 bases, and 15 bases lay between the germline ends. This CDR3 spans 16 amino acids. Germline CDR1 SGHNT, CDR2 YYREEE (reference sequence). CDR3 loop: CASSLEPGDGDQPQHF. CDR3 DNA sequence: TGTGCCAGCAGCTTGGAACCCGGGGACGGGGATCAGCCCCAGCATTTT.

This sequence joins TRBV18 and TRBJ1-4; D is possibly TRBD1 (5 bases). Trimming removed 3 bases at V and 5 bases at J, with 10 bases between. The CDR3 contains 14 residues. The V gene's germline CDR1 is KGHSH and CDR2 LQKENI. The CDR3 bases are TGTGCCAGCTCACCCGGGACCGGAAATGAAAAACTGTTTTTT. Translating it yields CASSPGTGNEKLFF.

This rearrangement joins TRBV11-2 to TRBJ2-1; D possibly uses TRBD1 or TRBD2 (5 bases each). From germline, CDR1 is SGHAT and CDR2 FQNNGV. This CDR3 region has 13 residues. Trimming stripped 1 base from V and 8 bases from J, with 9 bases between. CDR3 in DNA: TGTGCCAGCAGCTTAGTGGGGGAAGATGAGCAGTTCTTC. This codes for CASSLVGEDEQFF.

This clone showed up just a few times. The V gene is TRBV27, the J gene TRBJ1-6, with D maybe TRBD1 (5 bases). CDR3 length equals 15 residues. V lost 8 bases and J lost 8, with 19 bases in between. In germline, CDR1 is MNHEY, CDR2 SMNVEV (reference sequence). CDR3 coding DNA: TGTGCCAGCCATAGCCGCCGGGACGGCTATTCACCCCTCCACTTT. Protein: CASHSRRDGYSPLHF.

This clone was found once. V and J are TRBV9 and TRBJ2-3; 15 nucleotides line up with TRBD2. The CDR3 runs 17 residues. V lost 5 bases to trimming and J lost 4 bases; unmatched junction nucleotides: 8. Germline V gives CDR1 SGDLS, CDR2 YYNGEE. The CDR3 sequence: CASSPGLAGGPSDTQYF. CDR3 coding DNA: TGTGCCAGCAGTCCCGGACTAGCGGGGGGGCCGTCAGATACGCAGTATTTT.

The rearrangement links TRBV11-2 to TRBJ2-3; D not certain. The germline V gene has CDR1 SGHAT and CDR2 FQNNGV. V dropped 3 bases and J dropped 5 bases, with 15 bases sitting between them. This CDR3 is built from 15 residues. The CDR3 loop is CASSFARGLRDTQYF. CDR3 DNA sequence: TGTGCCAGCAGCTTTGCGCGAGGCCTTCGAGATACGCAGTATTTT.

In this sample, this clone turned up once. The V gene is TRBV10-3, the J gene TRBJ2-5; 8 bases match TRBD1. The CDR3 is 12 amino acids. V lost 6 bases and J lost 3; bases outside the gene matches: 0. In germline, CDR1 is ENHRY, CDR2 SYGVKD. The DNA for the CDR3 is TGTGCCATCAGGGACAGGGAAGAGACCCAGTACTTC. Translated: CAIRDREETQYF.

The chain recombines TRBV9 with TRBJ2-3; 9 nucleotides align to TRBD1. CDR1 and CDR2 from the germline V gene are SGDLS and YYNGEE. The length of the CDR3 is 15 residues. Trimming at V came to 0 bases and at J to 1 base, leaving 0 bases not matched to a gene. CDR3 sequence (DNA): TGTGCCAGCAGCGTAGGACAGGGGGGCACAGATACGCAGTATTTT. It yields the protein CASSVGQGGTDTQYF.

Comment on this clone: Other DNA variants within this sample encode the same CDR3. This chain links TRBV5-1 with TRBJ2-5; D unclear. V was trimmed by 5 bases and J by 2 bases, leaving 4 bases between them. Germline lookup yields CDR1 SGHRS and CDR2 YFSETQ. The CDR3 totals 11 residues. The CDR3 DNA follows: TGCGCCAGCAGATCACAAGAGACCCAGTACTTC. It translates to CASRSQETQYF.

J is TRBJ2-5 and V is TRBV5-4; a possible D gene is TRBD1 (6 bases). V lost 5 bases and J lost 4, with 12 bases in between. The germline gives CDR1 SGHNT, CDR2 YYREEE (reference sequence). The CDR3 is 13 amino acids. The DNA for the CDR3 is TGTGCCAGCAGACAGGGTGAGGGAGAGACCCAGTACTTC. It translates to CASRQGEGETQYF.

This rearrangement joins TRBV18 to TRBJ1-2; 8 bases match TRBD1. The CDR3 totals 13 residues. The germline gives CDR1 KGHSH, CDR2 LQKENI. With 6 bases clipped from V and 2 bases from J, the junction kept 2 bases outside the gene matches. CDR3 bases: TGTGCCAGCTCTGACAGGGGAAACTATGGCTACACCTTC. It specifies CASSDRGNYGYTF.

This rearrangement joins TRBV27 to TRBJ2-3; 10 bases are a match to TRBD2. Germline loops: CDR1 MNHEY, CDR2 SMNVEV (reference sequence). The CDR3 totals 16 residues. J was trimmed by 2 bases and V by 5 bases; bases with no gene match: 7. The DNA for the CDR3 is TGTGCCAGCAGTCCGGGCACTAGCGGGGACACAGATACGCAGTATTTT. Protein sequence: CASSPGTSGDTDTQYF.